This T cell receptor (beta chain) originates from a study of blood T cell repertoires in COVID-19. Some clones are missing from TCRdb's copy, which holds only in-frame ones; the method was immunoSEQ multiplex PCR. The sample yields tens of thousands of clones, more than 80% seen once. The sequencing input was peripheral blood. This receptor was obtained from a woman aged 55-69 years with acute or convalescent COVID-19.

The CDR3 protein is CASSTRTANYGYTF. DNA of the CDR3: TGTGCCAGCAGCACTCGGACAGCCAACTATGGCTACACCTTC. The V gene is TRBV7-9, the J gene TRBJ1-2; D perhaps matches TRBD1 (6 bases). The CDR3 runs 14 residues. Germline V gene sequence: CDR1 SEHNR, CDR2 FQNEAQ (reference sequence). V was shortened by 5 bases and J by 2 bases, with 12 bases between the two germline ends.